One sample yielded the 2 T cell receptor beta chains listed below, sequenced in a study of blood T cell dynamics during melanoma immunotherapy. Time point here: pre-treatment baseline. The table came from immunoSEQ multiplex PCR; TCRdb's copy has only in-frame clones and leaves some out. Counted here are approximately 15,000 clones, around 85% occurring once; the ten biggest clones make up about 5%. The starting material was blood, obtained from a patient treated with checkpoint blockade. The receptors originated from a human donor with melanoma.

For the CDR3, the DNA is TGTGCCAGCAGCCCTGGGGGACAGCTTTACAATGAGCAGTTCTTC. As protein: CASSPGGQLYNEQFF. This sequence joins TRBV28 and TRBJ2-1, with TRBD1 matching 7 bases. V gave up 6 bases and J gave up 4 bases; unmatched junction bases: 9. CDR1 is MDHEN, CDR2 SYDVKM, per germline. The CDR3 sequence is 15 residues long.

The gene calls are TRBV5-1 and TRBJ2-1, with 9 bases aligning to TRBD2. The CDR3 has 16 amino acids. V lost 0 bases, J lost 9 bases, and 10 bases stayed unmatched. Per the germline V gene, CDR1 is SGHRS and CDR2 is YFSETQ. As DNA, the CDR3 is TGCGCCAGCAGCTTGGATGGCGGGGGGGCCTACGGTGAGCAGTTCTTC. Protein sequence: CASSLDGGGAYGEQFF. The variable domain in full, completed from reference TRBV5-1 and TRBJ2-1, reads KAGVTQTPRYLIKTRGQQVTLSCSPISGHRSVSWYQQTPGQGLQFLFEYFSETQRNKGNFPGRFSGRQFSNSRSEMNVSTLELGDSALYLCASSLDGGGAYGEQFFGPGTRLTVL.